Reported below is one T cell receptor (beta chain). What it binds is unknown. The data were taken from a study of CD8 T cells in ankylosing spondylitis. Quantitative barcoded 5'-RACE was used to prepare TCR beta libraries. TCRdb recomputed calls from the 5' RACE reads with MiXCR, one row per CDR3 protein. The sample lists around 180,000 distinct CDR3 sequences, 13% seen once, with approximately 10% in the top ten. V shed 4 bases and J 7 bases; nucleotides not matched to a gene: 9. Germline loops: CDR1 SGHAT, CDR2 FQNNGV. CDR3 length: 15 amino acids. Study observations and caveats: According to the report, clones linked to the disease were significantly enriched in matched synovial fluid samples taken from ankylosing spondylitis patients. Blood of patients with ankylosing spondylitis appeared to be characterized by a TCR beta motif of several highly homologous variants. Within peripheral blood, clones linked to disease were CD8+ and relatively rare.

The receptor's source is a female donor with ankylosing spondylitis or in good health (not recorded which). The sequenced material came from blood, either unsorted or a sorted T cell fraction (not recorded which). The chain recombines TRBV11-2 with TRBJ2-7, with 11 nucleotides matching TRBD2. In DNA form, the CDR3 reads TGTGCCAGCAGCTATCGTTTAGCGGGAGGGGGTGAGCAGTACTTC. This gives the protein CASSYRLAGGGEQYF. Full variable domain (outside the CDR3, taken from reference TRBV11-2 and TRBJ2-7): EAGVAQSPRYKIIEKRQSVAFWCNPISGHATLYWYQQILGQGPKLLIQFQNNGVVDDSQLPKDRFSAERLKGVDSTLKIQPAKLEDSAVYLCASSYRLAGGGEQYFGPGTRLTVT.